This TCR beta chain was sequenced during a study of shared clonotypes between healthy human individuals. Study-level findings and limits: Sampling was confined to blood; repertoires within tissues likely differ. Generally, estimated richness proved larger in naive subsets than it did in memory subsets.

This table comes from immunoSEQ multiplex PCR, and its TCRdb copy is limited to in-frame clones, with some not included. Among 2 million to 2.5 million clones, roughly 95% were seen once, and the ten largest hold around 0.13%. V gave up 5 bases and J gave up 4 bases, with 14 bases separating them. This CDR3 is 14 amino acids long. Germline CDR1 KGHSH, CDR2 LQKENI. A note on this clone: Antigen specificity is unknown.

Both subsets, CD45RA+ naive and CD45RA-negative memory, were split from the CD4+ cells. Material for sequencing was naive CD4+ T cells sorted from blood. Subset here: CD45RA+ positively selected. V usage is TRBV18 and J usage is TRBJ1-2; weak D call: TRBD1 (5 bases). The source is a man aged 18 to 35 in good health. CDR3 amino acids: CASSISGGGYGYTF. The CDR3 DNA reads as TGTGCCAGCTCAATCTCCGGGGGAGGCTATGGCTACACCTTC.